A selection of T cell receptor beta chains follows, all from one sample in a study of OX40 agonist ivuxolimab in advanced cancers. TCRdb's copy holds only in-frame clones and misses some; the assay was immunoSEQ multiplex PCR. The sample comprises tens of thousands of clones, 88% of which are singletons, and approximately 0.47% rests with the top ten. The sample consisted of CD4+ or CD8+ T cells sorted from blood, taken in a trial of the OX40 agonist ivuxolimab. All receptors derive from an adult with an advanced solid tumor such as melanoma, head and neck, liver or kidney cancer. The CDR3 runs from the conserved cysteine through the conserved F or W. Fields, in order: J gene, D gene, clone size, V gene, CDR3 protein, CDR3 DNA. A D gene is named only where the DNA matches it firmly. Clone size is given for some rows only: seen once, a few or many times, or a class if the clone is expanded.

TRBJ2-4,NA,once,TRBV19,CASSFGQPTPKNIQYF,TGTGCCAGTAGTTTCGGACAGCCGACGCCAAAAAACATTCAGTACTTC
TRBJ2-6,NA,NA,TRBV7-9,CASSSPVSGANVLTF,TGTGCCAGCAGCTCTCCCGTCTCTGGGGCCAACGTCCTGACTTTC
TRBJ1-2,TRBD1,NA,TRBV19,CASSVRDRGNGYTF,TGTGCCAGTAGTGTCCGGGACAGGGGTAATGGCTACACCTTC
TRBJ1-4,NA,NA,TRBV6-1,CASSEGGKRGLF,TGTGCCAGCAGTGAAGGGGGAAAGCGCGGTCTTTTT
TRBJ1-2,NA,NA,TRBV7-2,CASSAALAVYGYTF,TGTGCCAGCAGCGCCGCCCTGGCCGTTTATGGCTACACCTTC
TRBJ1-6,TRBD1,NA,TRBV2,CASTRTGQNSPLHF,TGTGCCAGCACAAGGACAGGACAAAATTCACCCCTCCACTTT
TRBJ1-3,NA,NA,TRBV5-1,CASSSINIQDSGNTIYF,TGCGCCAGCAGCTCCATAAATATCCAGGACTCTGGAAACACCATATATTTT
TRBJ2-3,NA,once,TRBV11-3,CASSQGVSTDTQYF,TGTGCCAGCAGCCAAGGGGTCAGCACAGATACGCAGTATTTT
TRBJ1-3,NA,NA,TRBV6-1,CASSEESILLYSGNTIYF,TGTGCCAGCAGTGAAGAAAGCATACTCCTTTACTCTGGAAACACCATATATTTT
TRBJ1-1,NA,NA,TRBV7-6,CASSFTQGRAFF,TGTGCCAGCAGCTTCACCCAGGGAAGGGCTTTCTTT
TRBJ2-7,NA,once,TRBV7-2,CASSLLYSYEQYF,TGTGCCAGCAGCCTCCTGTACTCCTACGAGCAGTACTTC